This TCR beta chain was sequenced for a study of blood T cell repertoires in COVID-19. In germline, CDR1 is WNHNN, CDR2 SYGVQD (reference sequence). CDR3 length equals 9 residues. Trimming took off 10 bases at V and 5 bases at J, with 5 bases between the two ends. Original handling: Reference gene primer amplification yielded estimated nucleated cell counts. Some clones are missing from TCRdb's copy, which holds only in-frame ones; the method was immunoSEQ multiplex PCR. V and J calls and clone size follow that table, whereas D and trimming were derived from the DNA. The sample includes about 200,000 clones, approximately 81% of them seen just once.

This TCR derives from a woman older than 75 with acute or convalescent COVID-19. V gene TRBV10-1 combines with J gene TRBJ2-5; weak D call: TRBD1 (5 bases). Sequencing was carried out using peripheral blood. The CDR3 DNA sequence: TGCGCCAAGGGGGAGACCCAGTACTTC. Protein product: CAKGETQYF.